This TCR beta chain was obtained from a study of T cells in Graves' hyperthyroidism and ophthalmopathy. Study outcomes and limitations: Among clonotypes expanded in thyroid above 0.001, most were also found in blood.

Amplified TCR beta CDR3 regions came from RNA transcripts. The HTBI primer set was used in a first-round RT-PCR of the TCR CDR3. From the multiplex PCR reads, TCRdb called clonotypes with MiXCR, one entry per CDR3 protein. The table has a few hundred thousand distinct CDR3 sequences, about 15% seen once. Newly diagnosed patients aged 18 to 65 had hyperthyroidism of under 2 months' duration. Those patients with uncontrolled infection, other autoimmune disease, pregnancy or lactation were excluded. This clonotype was seen many times. The antigen is undetermined. This CDR3 has 13 amino acids. Germline values: CDR1 MDHEN, CDR2 SYDVKM. V was cut by 7 bases and J by 2 bases, with 12 bases left in between.

The TCR sequence derives from a woman aged 30 to 39 with Graves' hyperthyroidism. This rearrangement joins TRBV28 to TRBJ2-7; D not resolved. Sequencing was performed on blood. CDR3 sequence (DNA): TGTGCCAGCACCAATACATTGACCTACGAGCAGTACTTC. Translation gives CASTNTLTYEQYF.